This TCR beta chain is drawn from a study of vaccination and CD4 T cells after COVID-19. V was pared by 9 bases and J by 7 bases, with 1 base of the junction left unmatched. The CDR3 runs 12 residues. CDR1 is SNHLY and CDR2 is FYNNEI in the germline V gene. A word on this clonotype: Its antigen remains unidentified.

Sequenced with the Oncomine TCR Beta short-read assay was DNA taken from cultured CD4+ T cells. Using its own MiXCR run on the PCR reads, TCRdb lists one record per CDR3 protein. The sample records approximately 4,100 distinct CDR3 sequences, over 15% being singletons. The treatment is: roughly ten-day PBMC culture with coronavirus spike peptide pools or control peptides (ViraFEST assay). The sample was CD4+ T cells from blood, cultured in vitro. The gene calls are TRBV2 and TRBJ1-6; 9 positions match TRBD1. The TCR originated in a human donor who had recovered from COVID-19. The CDR3 coding sequence is TGTGCCAGAGGGACAGGGAATTCACCCCTCCACTTT. It encodes CARGTGNSPLHF.